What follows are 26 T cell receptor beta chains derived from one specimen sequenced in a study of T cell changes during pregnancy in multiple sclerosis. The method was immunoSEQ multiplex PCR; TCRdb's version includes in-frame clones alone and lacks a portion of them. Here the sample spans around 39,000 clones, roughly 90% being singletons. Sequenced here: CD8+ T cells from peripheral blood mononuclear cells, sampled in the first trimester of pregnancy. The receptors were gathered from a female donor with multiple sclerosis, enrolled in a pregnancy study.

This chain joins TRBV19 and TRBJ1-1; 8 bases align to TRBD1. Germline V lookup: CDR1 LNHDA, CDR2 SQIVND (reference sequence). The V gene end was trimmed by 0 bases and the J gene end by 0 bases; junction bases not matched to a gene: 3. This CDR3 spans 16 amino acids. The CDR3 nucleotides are TGTGCCAGTAGTATAGACAGGACAGGGATGAACACTGAAGCTTTCTTT. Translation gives CASSIDRTGMNTEAFF.

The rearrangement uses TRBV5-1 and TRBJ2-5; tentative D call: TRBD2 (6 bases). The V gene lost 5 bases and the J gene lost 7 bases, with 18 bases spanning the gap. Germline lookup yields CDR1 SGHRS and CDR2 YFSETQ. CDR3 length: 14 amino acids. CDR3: CASRGEDGEGTQYF. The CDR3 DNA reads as TGCGCCAGCAGGGGGGAGGATGGAGAAGGGACCCAGTACTTC.

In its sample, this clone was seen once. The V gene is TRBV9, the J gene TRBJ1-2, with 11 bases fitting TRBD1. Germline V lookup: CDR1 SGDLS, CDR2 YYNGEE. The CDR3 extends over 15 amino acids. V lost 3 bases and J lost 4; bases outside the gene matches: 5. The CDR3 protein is CASSAGQGVGYGYTF. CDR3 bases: TGTGCCAGCAGCGCGGGACAGGGGGTGGGCTATGGCTACACCTTC.

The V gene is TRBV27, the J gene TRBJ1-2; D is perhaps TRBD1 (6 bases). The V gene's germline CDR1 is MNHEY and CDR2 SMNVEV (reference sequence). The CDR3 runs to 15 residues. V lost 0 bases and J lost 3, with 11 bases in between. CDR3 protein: CASSLSGGPYYGYTF. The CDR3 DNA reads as TGTGCCAGCAGTTTATCGGGGGGGCCCTACTATGGCTACACCTTC.

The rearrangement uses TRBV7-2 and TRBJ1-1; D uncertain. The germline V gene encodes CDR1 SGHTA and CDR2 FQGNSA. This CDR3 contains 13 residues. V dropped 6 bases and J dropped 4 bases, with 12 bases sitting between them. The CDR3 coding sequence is TGTGCCAGCAGTCGGGGTCCCCTCACTGAAGCTTTCTTT. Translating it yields CASSRGPLTEAFF.

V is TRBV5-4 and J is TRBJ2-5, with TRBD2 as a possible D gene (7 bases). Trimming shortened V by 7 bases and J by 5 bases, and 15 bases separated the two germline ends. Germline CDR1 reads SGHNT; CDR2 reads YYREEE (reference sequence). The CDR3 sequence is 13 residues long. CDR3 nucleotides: TGTGCCAGCGGGGGGGCACACAGTGAGACCCAGTACTTC. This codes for CASGGAHSETQYF.

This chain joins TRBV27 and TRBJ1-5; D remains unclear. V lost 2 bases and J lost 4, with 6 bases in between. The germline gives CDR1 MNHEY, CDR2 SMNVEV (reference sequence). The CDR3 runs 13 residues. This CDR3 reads CASSLAYNQPQHF. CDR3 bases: TGTGCCAGCAGTTTAGCGTATAATCAGCCCCAGCATTTT.

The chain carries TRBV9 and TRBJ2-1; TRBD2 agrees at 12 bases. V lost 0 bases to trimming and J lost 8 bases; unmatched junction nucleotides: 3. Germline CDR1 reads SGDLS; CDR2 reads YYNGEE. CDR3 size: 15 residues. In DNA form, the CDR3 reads TGTGCCAGCAGCGTAGCTAGCGGGGGGGTTCATGAGCAGTTCTTC. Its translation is CASSVASGGVHEQFF.

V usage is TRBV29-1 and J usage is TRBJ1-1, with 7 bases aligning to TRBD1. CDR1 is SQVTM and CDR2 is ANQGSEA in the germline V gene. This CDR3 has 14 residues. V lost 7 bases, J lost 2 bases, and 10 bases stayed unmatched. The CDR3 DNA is TGCAGCGCGGGGCGTGGGACAGACAACACTGAAGCTTTCTTT. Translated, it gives CSAGRGTDNTEAFF.

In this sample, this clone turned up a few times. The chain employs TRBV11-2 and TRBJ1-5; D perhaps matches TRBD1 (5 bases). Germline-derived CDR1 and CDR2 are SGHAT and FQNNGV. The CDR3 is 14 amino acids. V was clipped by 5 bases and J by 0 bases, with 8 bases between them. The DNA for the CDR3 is TGTGCCAGCAGCCCCAGGGATAGCAATCAGCCCCAGCATTTT. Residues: CASSPRDSNQPQHF.

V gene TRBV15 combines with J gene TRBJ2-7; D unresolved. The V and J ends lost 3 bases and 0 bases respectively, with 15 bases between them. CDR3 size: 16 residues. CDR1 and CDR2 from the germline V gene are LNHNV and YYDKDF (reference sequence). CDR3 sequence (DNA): TGTGCCACCAGCAGTGGCCTCCCTCCTCCCTCCTACGAGCAGTACTTC. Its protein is CATSSGLPPPSYEQYF.

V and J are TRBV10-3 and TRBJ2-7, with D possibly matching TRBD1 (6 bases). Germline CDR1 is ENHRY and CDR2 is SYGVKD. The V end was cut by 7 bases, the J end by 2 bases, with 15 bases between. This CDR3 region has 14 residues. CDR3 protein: CAITVRTETYEQYF. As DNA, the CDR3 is TGTGCCATCACGGTGAGGACAGAAACCTACGAGCAGTACTTC.

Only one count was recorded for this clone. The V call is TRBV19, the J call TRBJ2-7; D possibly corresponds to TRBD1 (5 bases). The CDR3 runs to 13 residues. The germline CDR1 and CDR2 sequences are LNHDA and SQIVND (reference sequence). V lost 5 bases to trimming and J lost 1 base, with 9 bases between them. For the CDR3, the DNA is TGTGCCAGTAGTCCAGGGAATTCCTACGAGCAGTACTTC. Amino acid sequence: CASSPGNSYEQYF.

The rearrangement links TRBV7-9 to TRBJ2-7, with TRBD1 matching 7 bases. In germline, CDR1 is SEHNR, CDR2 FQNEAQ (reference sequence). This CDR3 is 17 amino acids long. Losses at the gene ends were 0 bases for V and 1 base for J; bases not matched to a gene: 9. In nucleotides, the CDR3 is TGTGCCAGCAGCTTAGCGGGACAGCGGACCCTTTCCTACGAGCAGTACTTC. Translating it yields CASSLAGQRTLSYEQYF.

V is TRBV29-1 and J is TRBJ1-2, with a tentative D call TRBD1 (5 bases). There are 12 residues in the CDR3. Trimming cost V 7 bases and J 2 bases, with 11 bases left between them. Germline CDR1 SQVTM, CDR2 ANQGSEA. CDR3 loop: CSGMTENYGYTF. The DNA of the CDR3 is TGCAGCGGAATGACAGAAAACTATGGCTACACCTTC.

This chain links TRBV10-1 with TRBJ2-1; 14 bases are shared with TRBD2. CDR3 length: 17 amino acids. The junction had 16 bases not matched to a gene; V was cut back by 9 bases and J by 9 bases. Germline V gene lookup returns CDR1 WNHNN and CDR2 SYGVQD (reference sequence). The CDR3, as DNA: TGCGCCAGACCCCGCGGACCCGGGACTAGCGGGGGTAGTGAGCAGTTCTTC. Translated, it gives CARPRGPGTSGGSEQFF.

The CDR3 region has the DNA TGTGCCAGCAGCGTAGGTACAGGGTCCGGAAACACCATATATTTT. It yields the protein CASSVGTGSGNTIYF. The chain employs TRBV9 and TRBJ1-3; tentative D call: TRBD1 (6 bases). The CDR3 runs to 15 residues. CDR1 and CDR2 from the germline V gene are SGDLS and YYNGEE. V lost 0 bases to trimming and J lost 4 bases, with 11 bases between them.

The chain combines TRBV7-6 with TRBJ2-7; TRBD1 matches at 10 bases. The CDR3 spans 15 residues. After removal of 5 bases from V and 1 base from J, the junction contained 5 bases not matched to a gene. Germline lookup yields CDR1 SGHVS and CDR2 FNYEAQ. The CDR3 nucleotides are TGTGCCAGCAGCCGCCGGACAGGGGGGTCCTACGAGCAGTACTTC. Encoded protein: CASSRRTGGSYEQYF. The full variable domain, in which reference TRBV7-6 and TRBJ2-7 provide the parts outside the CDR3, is GAGVSQSPRYKVTKRGQDVALRCDPISGHVSLYWYRQALGQGPEFLTYFNYEAQQDKSGLPNDRFSAERPEGSISTLTIQRTEQRDSAMYRCASSRRTGGSYEQYFGPGTRLTVT.

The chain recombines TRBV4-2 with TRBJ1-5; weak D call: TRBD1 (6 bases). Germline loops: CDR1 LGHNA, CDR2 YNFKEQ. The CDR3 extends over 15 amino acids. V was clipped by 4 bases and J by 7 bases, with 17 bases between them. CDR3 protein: CASSLNHRDGQPQHF. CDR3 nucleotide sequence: TGTGCCAGCAGCCTGAATCACAGGGACGGCCAGCCCCAGCATTTT.

CDR3 sequence reads: CASSQIAGGYQETQYF. The CDR3 DNA follows: TGCGCCAGCAGCCAAATAGCGGGGGGGTACCAAGAGACCCAGTACTTC. The chain is built from TRBV4-1 and TRBJ2-5; 11 bases agree with TRBD2. The CDR3 totals 16 residues. Germline lookup yields CDR1 MGHRA and CDR2 YSYEKL. With V trimmed by 2 bases and J by 0 bases, 2 bases remained unmatched.

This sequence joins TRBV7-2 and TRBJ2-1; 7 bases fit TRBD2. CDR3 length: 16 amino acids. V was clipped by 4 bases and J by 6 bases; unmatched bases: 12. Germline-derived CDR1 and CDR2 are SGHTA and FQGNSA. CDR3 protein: CASSSEVLAPLNEQFF. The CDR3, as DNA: TGTGCCAGCAGCTCGGAGGTACTAGCGCCGCTCAATGAGCAGTTCTTC.

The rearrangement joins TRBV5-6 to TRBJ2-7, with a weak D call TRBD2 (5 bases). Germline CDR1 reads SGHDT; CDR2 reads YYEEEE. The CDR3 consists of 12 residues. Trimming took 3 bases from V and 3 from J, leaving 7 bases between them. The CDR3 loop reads CASSSGGYEQYF. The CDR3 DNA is TGTGCCAGCAGCTCCGGAGGCTACGAGCAGTACTTC.

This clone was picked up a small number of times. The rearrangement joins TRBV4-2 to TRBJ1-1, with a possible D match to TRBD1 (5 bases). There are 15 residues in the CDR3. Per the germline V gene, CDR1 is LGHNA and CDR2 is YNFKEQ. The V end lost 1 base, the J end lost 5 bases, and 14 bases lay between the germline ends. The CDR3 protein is CASSQGVGEGTEAFF. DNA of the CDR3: TGTGCCAGCAGCCAAGGTGTGGGGGAGGGGACTGAAGCTTTCTTT.

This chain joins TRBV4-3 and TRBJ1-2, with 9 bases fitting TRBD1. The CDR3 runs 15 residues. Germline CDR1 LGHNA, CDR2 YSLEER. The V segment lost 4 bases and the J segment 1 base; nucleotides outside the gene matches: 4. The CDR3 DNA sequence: TGCGCCAGCAGCCCGCGGACAGGGGATAACTATGGCTACACCTTC. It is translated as CASSPRTGDNYGYTF.

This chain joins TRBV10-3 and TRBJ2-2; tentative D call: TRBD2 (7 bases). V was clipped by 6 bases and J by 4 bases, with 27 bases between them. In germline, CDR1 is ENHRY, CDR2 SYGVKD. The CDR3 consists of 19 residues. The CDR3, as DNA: TGTGCCATCAGCGATGCACCGACGCTGGGGGGGGCAACCACCGGGGAGCTGTTTTTT. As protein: CAISDAPTLGGATTGELFF.

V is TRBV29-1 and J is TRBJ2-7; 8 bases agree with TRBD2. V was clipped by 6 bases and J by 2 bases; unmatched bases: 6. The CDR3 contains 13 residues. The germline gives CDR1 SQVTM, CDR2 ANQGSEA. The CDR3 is CSVGGGLAYEQYF. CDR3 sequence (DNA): TGCAGCGTCGGGGGGGGCCTCGCCTACGAGCAGTACTTC.